This TCR beta chain was observed in a study of neoadjuvant anti-PD-1 for oral cavity cancer. Study in general: Patients mostly received three to four biweekly nivolumab doses at 3 mg/kg before surgery. Patients without progression got a fourth dose around day 43. Findings and limits, study-wide: With three patients per group, TCR findings need larger cohorts.

PBMCs were not maintained or expanded in culture before analysis. In the case of this clone: The antigen remains undetermined.

Some clones are missing from TCRdb's copy, which holds only in-frame ones; the method was immunoSEQ multiplex PCR. Here the sample spans about 80,000 clones, 70% to 85% being singletons. The TCR comes from a person between 35 and 79 years old with oral cavity squamous cell carcinoma. Sequencing used PBMCs, obtained before nivolumab (anti-PD-1) treatment.

The CDR3 protein is CASSTGTGYGNTIYF. CDR3 bases: TGCGCCAGCAGTACCGGGACAGGGTATGGAAACACCATATATTTT. This rearrangement joins TRBV5-1 to TRBJ1-3; 9 bases are shared with TRBD1. Germline V CDR1 and CDR2: SGHRS, YFSETQ. The CDR3 is 15 residues long. The V segment lost 5 bases and the J segment 3 bases; nucleotides outside the gene matches: 6.